This T cell receptor beta chain was sequenced in a study of blood T cell repertoires in COVID-19. This clone was picked up one time. The CDR3 totals 11 residues. The germline V gene encodes CDR1 SGHNT and CDR2 YYREEE (reference sequence). V dropped 0 bases and J dropped 8 bases, with 5 bases sitting between them. Produced via immunoSEQ multiplex PCR; TCRdb's table is partial and in-frame only. Altogether about 440,000 clones are present, 87% being singletons, with the ten largest covering around 1.8%. The TCR originated in a woman between 18 and 30 years old with acute COVID-19. The specimen sequenced was PBMCs or T cells enriched from blood (not recorded which). V gene TRBV5-4 combines with J gene TRBJ1-1; D is undetermined. As DNA, the CDR3 is TGTGCCAGCAGCTTGGAACAGGAAGCTTTCTTT. Translating gives CASSLEQEAFF.